This TCR beta chain derives from a study of vaccination and CD4 T cells after COVID-19. About the study: Researchers treated cells with overlapping spike peptides taken from SARS-CoV-2, HCoV-NL63, HCoV-OC43 and HCoV-229E.

The germline CDR1 and CDR2 sequences are MNHNS and SASEGT. The length of the CDR3 is 14 residues. V lost 4 bases and J lost 4, with 13 bases in between. Cultured CD4+ T cell DNA underwent sequencing with the Oncomine TCR Beta short-read assay. TCRdb called the PCR reads again in MiXCR, with one record for every CDR3 protein. The sample includes 15,000 to 20,000 distinct CDR3 sequences, 49% of them seen just once. The sample's treatment: roughly nine-day PBMC culture with coronavirus spike peptide pools or control peptides (ViraFEST assay). Days 3 and 7 saw half the medium swapped for fresh IL-2 medium. About this clonotype: What it binds is not known.

The source of this sequence is a human donor who had recovered from COVID-19. The sequenced material came from CD4+ T cells from blood, cultured in vitro. V and J are TRBV6-1 and TRBJ1-1; D may be TRBD1 (6 bases). DNA for the CDR3: TGTGCCAGCAGTGGCATCACAGGGAGCACTGAAGCTTTCTTT. Encoded protein: CASSGITGSTEAFF.